This TCR beta chain appears in the sequencing data of a study of beta chain features in type 1 diabetes. This clone was counted between two and nine times. Antigen unknown. Study-level findings and limits: Across patients, naive, central memory and Treg TCRB repertoires exhibited apparently greater similarity than was observed across healthy donors. Shorter TCRB CDR3s, moderately but significantly so, were found in Type 1 diabetes patients in all four CD4+ subsets. PCR may have favored shorter templates equally in patients and controls.

The isolated RNA, all of it, was reverse transcribed, so expressed TCRB transcripts were what got sequenced. The method was immunoSEQ multiplex PCR; TCRdb's version includes in-frame clones alone and lacks a portion of them. The sample has over 600,000 clones; about an eighth are singletons. The clonotype comes from a man younger than 45 with type 1 diabetes. Sequencing used naive CD4+ T cells from blood.

In nucleotides, the CDR3 is TGTGCCAGCAGTCAACAGGGTTCTGTTCGGACCCAGTACTTC. Translating it yields CASSQQGSVRTQYF. The V call is TRBV28, the J call TRBJ2-5, with D possibly being TRBD1 (6 bases). V lost 5 bases, J lost 7 bases, and 17 bases lay in between. CDR1 MDHEN and CDR2 SYDVKM come from the germline V gene. This CDR3 region has 14 residues.